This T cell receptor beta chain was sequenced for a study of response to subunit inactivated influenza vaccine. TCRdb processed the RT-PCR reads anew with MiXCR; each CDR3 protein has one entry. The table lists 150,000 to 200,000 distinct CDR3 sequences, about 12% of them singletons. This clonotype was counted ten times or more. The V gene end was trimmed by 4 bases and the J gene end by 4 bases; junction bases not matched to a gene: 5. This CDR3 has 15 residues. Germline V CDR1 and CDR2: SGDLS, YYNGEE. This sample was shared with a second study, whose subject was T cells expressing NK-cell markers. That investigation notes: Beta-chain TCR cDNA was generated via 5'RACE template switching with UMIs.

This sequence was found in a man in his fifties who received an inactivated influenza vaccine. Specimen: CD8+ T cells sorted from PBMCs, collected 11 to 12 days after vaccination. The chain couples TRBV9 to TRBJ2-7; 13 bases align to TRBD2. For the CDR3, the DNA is TGTGCCAGCAGCCCCCGACTAGCGGGGGGATACGAGCAGTACTTC. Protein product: CASSPRLAGGYEQYF.